Presented here are 21 T cell receptor beta chains from one specimen sequenced in a study of CD8+ T cells in alopecia areata. CD4+ cells belonging to about five patients, who were in the biomarker study, were further sorted into CD25+CD127- cells. RNA extraction and reverse transcription yielded cDNA as sequencing template. The repertoire was sequenced with immunoSEQ multiplex PCR; TCRdb's copy has only in-frame clones and lacks some. The sample records about 20,000 clones, approximately 59% being singletons. Sequenced: CD4+ Tregs sorted from blood. The receptor set was obtained from a human donor with alopecia areata.

J is TRBJ2-7 and V is TRBV5-1, with D possibly being TRBD1 (6 bases). This CDR3 is built from 13 residues. CDR1 and CDR2 from the germline V gene are SGHRS and YFSETQ. The germline V and J ends were trimmed by 4 bases and 9 bases, with 17 bases remaining between them. The CDR3 coding sequence is TGCGCCAGCAGCCCGGGACAACTGGGAGCGCAGTACTTC. Its translation: CASSPGQLGAQYF.

This chain links TRBV30 with TRBJ2-6; the match to TRBD1 covers 12 bases. This CDR3 region has 17 residues. CDR1 GTSNPN and CDR2 SVGIG come from the germline V gene (reference sequence). The junction had 8 bases not matched to a gene; V was cut back by 8 bases and J by 0 bases. CDR3 in amino acids: CARGQGAVLSGANVLTF. In DNA, the CDR3 is TGTGCCAGGGGACAGGGGGCGGTCCTCTCTGGGGCCAACGTCCTGACTTTC.

This clone was seen a handful of times. This chain links TRBV29-1 with TRBJ2-3; D not certain. The CDR3 has 14 residues. V lost 2 bases, J lost 6 bases, and 15 bases lay in between. The germline V gene encodes CDR1 SQVTM and CDR2 ANQGSEA. CDR3: CSVEPTLAGDTQYF. The CDR3 nucleotides are TGCAGCGTTGAACCAACCCTGGCCGGGGATACGCAGTATTTT.

The chain has TRBV11-3 and TRBJ2-7, with 11 nucleotides matching TRBD2. Germline assignment: CDR1 SGHNT and CDR2 YENEEA. The J segment lost 0 bases and the V segment lost 4 bases, leaving 5 bases of the junction unmatched. The CDR3 has 16 residues. DNA for the CDR3: TGTGCCAGCAGCTCCCGACTAGCGGGACCCTCCTACGAGCAGTACTTC. This encodes CASSSRLAGPSYEQYF.

The chain recombines TRBV6-8 with TRBJ2-3; TRBD2 agrees at 9 bases. J gave up 1 base and V 5 bases, and 4 bases lay outside the gene matches. In germline, CDR1 is MNHGY, CDR2 SAAAGT. CDR3 length equals 15 residues. The CDR3 reads CASSEQRGGTDTQYF. CDR3 bases: TGTGCCAGCAGTGAGCAGCGGGGGGGCACAGATACGCAGTATTTT.

This chain uses TRBV9 with TRBJ2-2; 13 bases line up with TRBD2. Germline-derived CDR1 and CDR2 are SGDLS and YYNGEE. V shed 0 bases and J 6 bases; nucleotides not matched to a gene: 11. The CDR3 is made up of 19 amino acids. CDR3 in DNA: TGTGCCAGCAGCGTAGAACTAGCGGGAGGGCCGGATCAGGCCGGGGAGCTGTTTTTT. Translation gives CASSVELAGGPDQAGELFF.

The rearrangement uses TRBV5-1 and TRBJ1-2; 8 nucleotides match TRBD1. Germline V gene lookup returns CDR1 SGHRS and CDR2 YFSETQ. This CDR3 has 15 residues. The trim removed 0 bases at V and 4 bases at J, leaving 5 bases unmatched. CDR3 sequence reads: CASSLARGRTYGYTF. In nucleotides, the CDR3 is TGCGCCAGCAGCTTGGCCAGGGGGCGCACCTATGGCTACACCTTC. The entire variable domain, with the rest obtained from reference TRBV5-1 and TRBJ1-2, is as follows: KAGVTQTPRYLIKTRGQQVTLSCSPISGHRSVSWYQQTPGQGLQFLFEYFSETQRNKGNFPGRFSGRQFSNSRSEMNVSTLELGDSALYLCASSLARGRTYGYTFGSGTRLTVV.

The gene calls are TRBV11-2 and TRBJ2-7; a weak D match, TRBD1 (6 bases). The CDR3 is 14 amino acids. V dropped 1 base and J dropped 7 bases, with 14 bases sitting between them. From germline, CDR1 is SGHAT and CDR2 FQNNGV. This CDR3 is CASSLVSGAGEQYF. The CDR3 DNA reads TGTGCCAGCAGCTTAGTGTCAGGGGCTGGGGAGCAGTACTTC.

This clone was observed a handful of times. In nucleotides, the CDR3 is TGTGCCAGTAAACTAGCGGAGCCCGGGAATACGCAGTATTTT. Amino acid sequence: CASKLAEPGNTQYF. The rearrangement uses TRBV19 and TRBJ2-3; 8 bases align to TRBD2. Trimming removed 7 bases from V and 7 bases from J; junction bases left unmatched: 10. The V gene's germline CDR1 is LNHDA and CDR2 SQIVND (reference sequence). The CDR3 runs to 14 residues.

V gene TRBV7-2 combines with J gene TRBJ1-2; D uncertain. V lost 5 bases, J lost 7 bases, and 17 bases lay in between. The CDR3 sequence is 14 residues long. The V gene's germline CDR1 is SGHTA and CDR2 FQGNSA. The DNA for the CDR3 is TGTGCCAGCAGCGCGGTTCCCCGATCGGGTGGCTACACCTTC. Protein sequence: CASSAVPRSGGYTF.

This clone appeared a single time. The chain carries TRBV28 and TRBJ1-5, with a possible D match to TRBD1 (6 bases). The CDR3 is made up of 14 amino acids. Between the trimmed V and J ends, which lost 10 bases and 4 bases, there was a span of 17 bases. From germline, CDR1 is MDHEN and CDR2 SYDVKM. CDR3 sequence (DNA): TGTGCCACCGGTCCGGGACAAGCTAATCAGCCCCAGCATTTT. It specifies CATGPGQANQPQHF.

This clone was counted between two and nine times. The J gene is TRBJ2-1, the V gene TRBV29-1; 15 bases line up with TRBD2. Germline CDR1 and CDR2: SQVTM and ANQGSEA. Germline trimming cut 7 bases from V and 6 bases from J; bases unmatched to any gene: 10. This CDR3 has 16 amino acids. This chain's CDR3 is CSATAGLAGGGNEQFF. CDR3 DNA: TGCAGCGCTACCGCGGGACTAGCGGGGGGCGGCAATGAGCAGTTCTTC.

The rearrangement joins TRBV9 to TRBJ2-2, with 8 bases fitting TRBD2. This CDR3 contains 16 residues. Germline CDR1 and CDR2: SGDLS and YYNGEE. V shed 4 bases and J 1 base; nucleotides not matched to a gene: 6. The chain's CDR3 is CASSPIAGRNTGELFF. Here the CDR3 DNA reads TGTGCCAGCAGCCCCATAGCGGGGCGGAACACCGGGGAGCTGTTTTTT.

The rearrangement joins TRBV7-9 to TRBJ2-4; 7 nucleotides match TRBD2. The CDR3 runs to 17 residues. Germline V gene data show CDR1 as SEHNR and CDR2 as FQNEAQ (reference sequence). Losses at the gene ends were 4 bases for V and 1 base for J; bases not matched to a gene: 10. The CDR3 DNA is TGTGCCAGCAGCTCCCCACTAGCGCTCGAGGCCAAAAACATTCAGTACTTC. This encodes CASSSPLALEAKNIQYF.

This clone was counted once. The chain joins TRBV5-1 to TRBJ1-1; 8 bases are a match to TRBD1. The CDR3 is 13 amino acids. The germline V gene has CDR1 SGHRS and CDR2 YFSETQ. Unmatched junction bases numbered 10, after V lost 4 bases and J lost 11 bases. The CDR3 nucleotides are TGCGCCAGCAGCCGAGATCAGGGGGCGAGGGCTTTCTTT. Translation: CASSRDQGARAFF.

The genes are TRBV19 and TRBJ2-3, with unresolved D. CDR3 size: 12 residues. Germline V gives CDR1 LNHDA, CDR2 SQIVND (reference sequence). Trimming shortened V by 3 bases and J by 7 bases, and 8 bases separated the two germline ends. CDR3 coding DNA: TGTGCCAGTAGTATGTACTCCAATACGCAGTATTTT. This codes for CASSMYSNTQYF.

This chain uses TRBV6-6 with TRBJ2-4; the match to TRBD2 covers 7 bases. The CDR3 contains 12 residues. J gave up 6 bases and V 4 bases, and 0 bases lay outside the gene matches. Germline CDR1 is MNHNY and CDR2 is SVGAGI (reference sequence). The CDR3 here is CASSSGGNIQYF. The CDR3 nucleotides read TGTGCCAGCAGTTCGGGAGGAAACATTCAGTACTTC.

This sequence joins TRBV5-1 and TRBJ2-1, with TRBD2 as a possible D gene (5 bases). CDR3 length: 13 amino acids. Germline V CDR1 and CDR2: SGHRS, YFSETQ. The V end lost 4 bases, the J end lost 10 bases, and 15 bases lay between the germline ends. The CDR3 loop is CASSLTTGTEQFF. CDR3 nucleotides: TGCGCCAGCAGCCTGACGACGGGAACCGAGCAGTTCTTC.

The V gene is TRBV5-1, the J gene TRBJ1-1; TRBD1 might be the D (5 bases). The CDR3 extends over 17 amino acids. V shed 2 bases and J shed 0 bases, with 17 bases lying between them. CDR1 and CDR2 (germline): SGHRS, YFSETQ. The CDR3 nucleotides read TGCGCCAGCAGCTTCCCAGGGAGGGCAGAAGTGAACACTGAAGCTTTCTTT. Its translation is CASSFPGRAEVNTEAFF.

CDR3 bases: TGTGCCAGCAGTTGGACAGGGATGAATACGCAGTATTTT. It encodes CASSWTGMNTQYF. The V and J genes are TRBV6-1 and TRBJ2-3; the match to TRBD1 covers 8 bases. The V segment lost 5 bases and the J segment 7 bases; nucleotides outside the gene matches: 5. Germline V lookup: CDR1 MNHNS, CDR2 SASEGT. The CDR3 is 13 amino acids.

The V and J genes are TRBV9 and TRBJ2-7; 7 nucleotides line up with TRBD1. CDR3 length: 17 residues. Losses at the gene ends were 2 bases for V and 0 bases for J; bases not matched to a gene: 11. Per germline, CDR1 SGDLS and CDR2 YYNGEE. In nucleotides, the CDR3 is TGTGCCAGCAGCGTGGGGACAGCCGCCCTGCGCTCCTACGAGCAGTACTTC. It is translated as CASSVGTAALRSYEQYF.